This TCR beta chain was identified in a study of blood T cell repertoires in COVID-19. Looking at the study overall: From the United States, Italy and Spain came samples of acute and convalescent COVID-19. Sample material is recorded as cDNA or gDNA derived from T cells, B-cell-depleted T cells, or PBMCs.

A single count supports this clone. In the original workflow: Scientists estimated how many nucleated cells there were by amplifying reference gene primers. TCRdb keeps only in-frame clones here, not all; method: immunoSEQ multiplex PCR. From that table come the V and J calls and clone size; the DNA was used to work out D and trimming. Here the sample spans 150,000 to 200,000 clones, around 89% being singletons. Germline V gene data show CDR1 as PRHDT and CDR2 as FYEKMQ (reference sequence). V was pared by 1 base and J by 1 base, with 12 bases of the junction left unmatched. The CDR3 consists of 18 residues.

Sequencing was carried out using peripheral blood. The sequence was obtained from a man aged 40-49 years with active or convalescent COVID-19. The chain links TRBV13 to TRBJ2-7; 8 nucleotides align to TRBD2. The CDR3 sequence: CASSLAVQAGVESYEQYF. CDR3 coding DNA: TGTGCCAGCAGCTTAGCCGTCCAAGCGGGAGTAGAGTCCTACGAGCAGTACTTC.